This T cell receptor (beta chain) was captured in a study of blood T cells in healthy people across ages. A second PCR, run for about 7 to 12 cycles, used a sample-barcoded 5' primer plus a J-beta primer mix. Every sample gave at least 2.5 million paired-end reads containing CDR3. MiXCR was run by TCRdb on the 5' RACE reads, yielding one entry per CDR3 protein. The data hold 910,000 or so distinct CDR3 sequences, with roughly 51% observed a single time. Donors were healthy Caucasian individuals from Russia aged roughly 6 to 95. Total RNA, at least 6 micrograms per sample, came from PBMCs. Sequenced input: blood. This TCR was sampled from a woman aged 55-70 years in good health.

The CDR3, as DNA: TGTGCCAGCAGCGCAAACAGGGGGTTGGACGAGCAGTACTTC. Translation: CASSANRGLDEQYF. The J gene is TRBJ2-7, the V gene TRBV7-2; TRBD1 aligns across 8 bases. Germline assignment: CDR1 SGHTA and CDR2 FQGNSA. This CDR3 is built from 14 residues. V lost 5 bases, J lost 5 bases, and 8 bases stayed unmatched.